This T cell receptor beta chain emerged from a study of regulatory T cells in long-lasting Graves disease. Libraries of TCR beta came from iRepertoire HTBI primers plus Arm-PCR of CDR3 regions. TCRdb recomputed calls from the multiplex PCR reads with MiXCR, one row per CDR3 protein. Of 350,000 to 400,000 distinct CDR3 sequences listed, roughly 17% were seen once; the top ten hold 20% to 25%. This clonotype showed up just a few times. Time point specified: newly diagnosed GD, antithyroid drugs for less than 3 months. Following extraction of RNA from PBMCs, that RNA was used to make the TCR library. This sample also appeared in a second study, on T cells in Graves' hyperthyroidism and ophthalmopathy. As that report states: Most expanded thyroid clonotypes above 0.001 also appeared in blood.

Material: peripheral blood mononuclear cells (PBMCs), obtained at new diagnosis, from a patient treated with antithyroid drugs. This receptor was identified in a woman between 18 and 29 years old with Graves disease.

The CDR3 loop is CASSMGGDRYTDTQYF. CDR3 nucleotides: TGTGCCAGTAGTATGGGTGGGGACCGATACACAGATACGCAGTATTTT. The genes are TRBV19 and TRBJ2-3; D tentatively reads TRBD1 or TRBD2 (5 bases each). Trimming removed 3 bases at V and 2 bases at J, with 15 bases between. This CDR3 has 16 amino acids. Germline lookup yields CDR1 LNHDA and CDR2 SQIVND (reference sequence).